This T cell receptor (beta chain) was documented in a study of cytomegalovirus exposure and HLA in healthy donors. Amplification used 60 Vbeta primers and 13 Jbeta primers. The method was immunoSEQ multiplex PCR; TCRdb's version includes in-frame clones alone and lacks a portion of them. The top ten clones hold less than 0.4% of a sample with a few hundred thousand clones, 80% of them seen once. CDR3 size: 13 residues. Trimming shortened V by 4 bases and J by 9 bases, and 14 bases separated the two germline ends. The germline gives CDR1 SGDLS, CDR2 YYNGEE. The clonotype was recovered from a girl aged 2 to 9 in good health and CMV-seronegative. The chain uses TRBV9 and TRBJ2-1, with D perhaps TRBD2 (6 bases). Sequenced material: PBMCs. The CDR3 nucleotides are TGTGCCAGCAGCCCCGGGAGCTGGGGTGAGCAGTTCTTC. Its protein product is CASSPGSWGEQFF.